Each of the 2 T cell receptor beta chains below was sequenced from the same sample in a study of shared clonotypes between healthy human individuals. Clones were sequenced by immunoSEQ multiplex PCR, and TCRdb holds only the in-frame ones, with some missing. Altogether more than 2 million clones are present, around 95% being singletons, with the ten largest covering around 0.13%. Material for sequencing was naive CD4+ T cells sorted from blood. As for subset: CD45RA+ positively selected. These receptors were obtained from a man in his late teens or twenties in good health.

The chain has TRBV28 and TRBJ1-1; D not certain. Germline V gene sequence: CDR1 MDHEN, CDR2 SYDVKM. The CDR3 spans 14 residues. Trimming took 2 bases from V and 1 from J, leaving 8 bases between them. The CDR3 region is CASSLGKRNTEAFF. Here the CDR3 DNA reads TGTGCCAGCAGTTTAGGCAAGAGGAACACTGAAGCTTTCTTT. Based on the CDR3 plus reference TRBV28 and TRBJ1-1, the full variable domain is DVKVTQSSRYLVKRTGEKVFLECVQDMDHENMFWYRQDPGLGLRLIYFSYDVKMKEKGDIPEGYSVSREKKERFSLILESASTNQTSMYLCASSLGKRNTEAFFGQGTRLTVV.

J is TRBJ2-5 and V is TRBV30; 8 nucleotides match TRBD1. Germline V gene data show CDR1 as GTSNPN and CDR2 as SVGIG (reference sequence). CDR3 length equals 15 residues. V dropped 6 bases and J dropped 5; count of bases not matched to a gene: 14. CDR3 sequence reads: CACTNQGAGLETQYF. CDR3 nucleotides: TGTGCCTGTACCAATCAGGGGGCTGGTCTTGAGACCCAGTACTTC.